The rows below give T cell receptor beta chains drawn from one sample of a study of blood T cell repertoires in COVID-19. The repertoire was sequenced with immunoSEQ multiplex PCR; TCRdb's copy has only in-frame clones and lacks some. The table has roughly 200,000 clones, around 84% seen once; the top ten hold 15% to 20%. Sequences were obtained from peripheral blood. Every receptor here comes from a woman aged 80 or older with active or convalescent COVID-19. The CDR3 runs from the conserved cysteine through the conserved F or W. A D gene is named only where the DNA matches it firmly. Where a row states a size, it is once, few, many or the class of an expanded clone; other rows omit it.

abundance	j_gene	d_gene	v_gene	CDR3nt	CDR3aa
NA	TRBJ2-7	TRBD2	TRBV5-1	TGCGCCAGCAGCTTGGCCTTGACTAGCGGGAGTAGCGGGTCCTACGAGCAGTACTTC	CASSLALTSGSSGSYEQYF
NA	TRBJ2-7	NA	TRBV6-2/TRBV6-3	TGTGCCAGCAGTGGGCAACAGGGATCCGAGCAGTACTTC	CASSGQQGSEQYF
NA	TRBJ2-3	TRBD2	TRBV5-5	TGTGCCAGCAGCCGAGACCTACTAGCGGGGTCGACAGATACGCAGTATTTT	CASSRDLLAGSTDTQYF
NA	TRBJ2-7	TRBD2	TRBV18	TGTGCCAGCAACTTAGCGGGAGGCGACTACGAGCAGTACTTC	CASNLAGGDYEQYF
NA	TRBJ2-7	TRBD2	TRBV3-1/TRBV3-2	TGTGCCAGCAGCCAAGTTGCACTAGCGGGCCTCGAGCAGTACTTC	CASSQVALAGLEQYF
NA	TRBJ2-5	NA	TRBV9	TGTGCCAGCAGCTCGGGAGTGGTGGAGACCCAGTACTTC	CASSSGVVETQYF
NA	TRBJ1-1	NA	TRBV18	TGTGCCAGCTCACCAATACGACCTGAGGAGTCAATTGAAGCTTTCTTT	CASSPIRPEESIEAFF
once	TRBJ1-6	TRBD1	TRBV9	TGTGCCAGCAGCGTATCCGGGAGACAGGGCCGTGGTAATTCACCCCTCCACTTT	CASSVSGRQGRGNSPLHF
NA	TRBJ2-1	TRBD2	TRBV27	TGTGCCAGCAGTTTATGGAGGGAGGGGGAGCAGTTCTTC	CASSLWREGEQFF
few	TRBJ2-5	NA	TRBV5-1	TGCGCCAGCAGCAAAAAGGACTCGCAAGAGACCCAGTACTTC	CASSKKDSQETQYF
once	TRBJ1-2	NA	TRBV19	TGTGCCAGTAGTGAATTTGGGGCAAACTTTAACTATGGCTACACCTTC	CASSEFGANFNYGYTF
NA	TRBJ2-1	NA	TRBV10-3	TGTGCCACCGGATGGAGGGCTAGGAACTACAATGAGCAGTTCTTC	CATGWRARNYNEQFF
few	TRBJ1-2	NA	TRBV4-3	TGCGCCAGCAGCCAATCAGGACAGTATGGCTACACCTTC	CASSQSGQYGYTF
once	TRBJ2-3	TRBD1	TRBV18	TGTGCCAGCTCACCAGGACAGGGGGTCAGGACAGATACGCAGTATTTT	CASSPGQGVRTDTQYF